These 16 T cell receptor beta chains were sequenced from one sample in a study of technical replicates of blood from several donors. Sequenced by immunoSEQ multiplex PCR; TCRdb stores in-frame clones only, minus some. This sample has more than 55,000 clones, with approximately 89% found just once. Sequencing was carried out using PBMCs. The receptors were gathered from a human donor in good health. Some clones in this sample may be carry-over from other donors' samples.

This chain uses TRBV7-6 with TRBJ2-1; TRBD1 aligns across 9 bases. Trimming removed 5 bases from V and 5 bases from J; junction bases left unmatched: 10. The CDR3 length is 16 residues. Germline V CDR1 and CDR2: SGHVS, FNYEAQ. CDR3 bases: TGTGCCAGCAGCCCAAGAGTGGGACAGGGCAACAATGAGCAGTTCTTC. Translated: CASSPRVGQGNNEQFF.

This chain connects TRBV15 to TRBJ1-6; weak D call: TRBD1 (5 bases). The CDR3 runs to 16 residues. The germline V and J ends were trimmed by 0 bases and 9 bases, with 15 bases remaining between them. The germline CDR1 and CDR2 sequences are LNHNV and YYDKDF (reference sequence). Written as DNA, the CDR3 is TGTGCCACCAGCAGAGAGCCAGGGATGTCTGGTTCACCCCTCCACTTT. Translation: CATSREPGMSGSPLHF.

V is TRBV5-6 and J is TRBJ2-3, with 9 bases that match TRBD2. This CDR3 contains 17 residues. Germline loops: CDR1 SGHDT, CDR2 YYEEEE. With 3 bases clipped from V and 4 bases from J, the junction kept 12 bases outside the gene matches. CDR3 DNA sequence: TGTGCCAGCAGCTGGAGGCGTTTTCGCGGGGGGGCAGATACGCAGTATTTT. It specifies CASSWRRFRGGADTQYF.

The J gene is TRBJ1-2, the V gene TRBV7-2, with D maybe TRBD1 (5 bases). The CDR3 extends over 16 amino acids. V was cut by 1 base and J by 4 bases, with 16 bases left in between. Germline V CDR1 and CDR2: SGHTA, FQGNSA. The DNA of the CDR3 is TGTGCCAGCAGCTTAGAGGGCAGGGTACTCTTCTATGGCTACACCTTC. Translation: CASSLEGRVLFYGYTF.

The chain employs TRBV29-1 and TRBJ2-5; the D gene is possibly TRBD2 (7 bases). The CDR3 has 15 residues. The germline V gene has CDR1 SQVTM and CDR2 ANQGSEA. V was cut by 4 bases and J by 4 bases, with 19 bases left in between. The CDR3 nucleotides read TGCAGCGTTGCCCCCCGGCGGGGGCCCCGAGAGACCCAGTACTTC. Protein: CSVAPRRGPRETQYF.

The gene calls are TRBV7-9 and TRBJ1-6; TRBD1 agrees at 9 bases. The CDR3 loop spans 16 amino acids. The junction had 6 bases not matched to a gene; V was cut back by 1 base and J by 8 bases. CDR1 and CDR2 (germline): SEHNR, FQNEAQ (reference sequence). The CDR3 protein is CASSLETGGVDSPLHF. In nucleotides, the CDR3 is TGTGCCAGCAGCTTAGAGACAGGGGGAGTTGATTCACCCCTCCACTTT.

V and J are TRBV30 and TRBJ2-1; TRBD1 aligns across 10 bases. CDR1 is GTSNPN and CDR2 is SVGIG in the germline V gene (reference sequence). The CDR3 runs to 15 residues. V shed 0 bases, J shed 6 bases, and the junction held 5 bases outside the gene matches. The chain's CDR3 is CAWSVGQGVGNEQFF. Written as DNA, the CDR3 is TGTGCCTGGAGTGTAGGACAGGGGGTAGGCAATGAGCAGTTCTTC.

The genes are TRBV15 and TRBJ2-6; 7 bases agree with TRBD1. Per the germline V gene, CDR1 is LNHNV and CDR2 is YYDKDF (reference sequence). CDR3 length equals 15 residues. J gave up 1 base and V 5 bases, and 2 bases lay outside the gene matches. In DNA, the CDR3 is TGTGCCACCAGCGACAGGGATTCTGGGGCCAACGTCCTGACTTTC. Protein: CATSDRDSGANVLTF.

The chain's CDR3 is CASSYSPGPYEKLFF. DNA for the CDR3: TGTGCCAGCAGTTACTCCCCAGGTCCCTATGAAAAACTGTTTTTT. The rearrangement links TRBV6-5 to TRBJ1-4, with D unresolved. Germline CDR1 is MNHEY and CDR2 is SVGAGI. V was pared by 0 bases and J by 6 bases, with 11 bases between. The CDR3 spans 15 residues.

This chain links TRBV5-3 with TRBJ1-5, with D perhaps TRBD1 (5 bases). TRBV5-3 is annotated as an ORF whose role is uncertain. CDR3 length: 15 amino acids. Trimming stripped 4 bases from V and 5 bases from J, with 16 bases between. The CDR3 DNA reads TGTGCCAGAAGCGCCCTCCGCAGGGTCCATCAGCCCCAGCATTTT. The encoded protein is CARSALRRVHQPQHF.

The chain carries TRBV7-2 and TRBJ1-3; D gene uncertain. The CDR3 spans 14 residues. V was clipped by 2 bases and J by 5 bases, with 10 bases between them. Germline loops: CDR1 SGHTA, CDR2 FQGNSA. DNA for the CDR3: TGTGCCAGCAGCTTAATAGAGACAAGAAACACCATATATTTT. The encoded protein is CASSLIETRNTIYF.

The chain is built from TRBV4-3 and TRBJ1-1; 8 nucleotides align to TRBD1. Germline V CDR1 and CDR2: LGHNA, YSLEER. The CDR3 has 15 residues. The trim removed 3 bases at V and 5 bases at J, leaving 8 bases unmatched. CDR3 bases: TGCGCCAGCAGCCACCTAGGACAGGGAGGGACTGAAGCTTTCTTT. It is translated as CASSHLGQGGTEAFF.

The rearrangement uses TRBV6-6 and TRBJ2-3; D remains unclear. This CDR3 is built from 11 residues. The germline gives CDR1 MNHNY, CDR2 SVGAGI (reference sequence). Trimming removed 6 bases from V and 5 bases from J, with 6 bases in between. The CDR3 nucleotides are TGTGCCAGCAGGTATTTAGATACGCAGTATTTT. Translated, it gives CASRYLDTQYF.

The V call is TRBV6-6, the J call TRBJ1-2; TRBD1 matches at 8 bases. Trimming took 6 bases from V and 3 from J; bases not matched to a gene: 3. The CDR3 runs 13 residues. CDR1 is MNHNY and CDR2 is SVGAGI in the germline V gene (reference sequence). The CDR3 sequence: CASSQTGDYGYTF. CDR3 nucleotides: TGTGCCAGCAGCCAGACAGGGGACTATGGCTACACCTTC.

V and J are TRBV29-1 and TRBJ2-1; D perhaps matches TRBD2 (6 bases). The germline gives CDR1 SQVTM, CDR2 ANQGSEA. The CDR3 is 10 amino acids. The V gene lost 4 bases and the J gene lost 10 bases, with 8 bases spanning the gap. CDR3 loop: CSVGGVEQFF. The CDR3 DNA reads as TGCAGCGTTGGGGGGGTCGAGCAGTTCTTC.

V usage is TRBV6-1 and J usage is TRBJ1-2; 10 nucleotides align to TRBD1. The CDR3 sequence is 15 residues long. Germline trimming cut 5 bases from V and 3 bases from J; bases unmatched to any gene: 6. In germline, CDR1 is MNHNS, CDR2 SASEGT. This CDR3 is CASSLWTGGDYGYTF. The DNA for the CDR3 is TGTGCCAGCAGTCTTTGGACAGGGGGAGACTATGGCTACACCTTC.